This is a list of T cell receptor beta chains from one sample in a study of human CD8 memory T cell subsets. TCRdb re-called the 5' RACE reads and catalogs CDR3 proteins one per entry, DNA excluded. With approximately 7,000 distinct CDR3 sequences in the sample, the ten largest clones hold over 20%. The sequenced sample was CD8+ stem-like memory T cells (TSCM and TCM) sorted from PBMCs. The receptors derive from a human donor in good health. CDR3s include the opening cysteine and the closing phenylalanine or tryptophan. Only part of the rows carry a size: once, few, many, or a class if the clone is expanded.

size	V	J	CDR3
.	TRBV19	TRBJ2-7	CASSMAGRAYEQYF
.	TRBV12-5	TRBJ1-2	CASGLVPVHGYTF
.	TRBV29-1	TRBJ2-5	CSVEGEQGIGETQYF
medium-sized	TRBV11-2	TRBJ2-7	CASSPHWTSGPYEQYF
.	TRBV7-2	TRBJ2-5	CASSLYGEGLQETQYF
.	TRBV2	TRBJ2-1	CASSGGQGFNEQFF
.	TRBV10-2	TRBJ2-2	CASRVGTGELFF
.	TRBV2	TRBJ2-1	CASNPGQGSNEQFF
.	TRBV20-1	TRBJ2-7	CSAVRPSSGSSYEQYF
.	TRBV6-5	TRBJ1-5	CASSETGIYQPQHF
.	TRBV5-4	TRBJ2-1	CASSTVPSYNEQFF
.	TRBV7-6	TRBJ2-5	CASSGPSGSIQETQYF